This T cell receptor (beta chain) was recorded in a study of T cell responses to AZD1222 COVID-19 vaccine (dated by TCRdb to the early 2020s). About the full investigation: TCR sequencing covered 233 trial participants: 200 to 210 given two doses of AZD1222 and around 26 given two doses of MenACWY control vaccine. Enrollment into the trials was organized by age into subgroups of 18-55, 56-69 and 70-plus years, and those subgroups contained about 150, 27 and 61 TCR-sequenced participants, respectively.

The sample's time point, from its label and the paper: about 28 days (+/-7) after the second vaccine dose. Because spike-specific TCR depth and breadth did not differ between the two schedules, AZD1222 recipients who got a second dose at roughly 4 weeks were pooled with those who got a second dose at roughly 12 weeks. Vaccinee samples came from UK trials COV001 and COV002, including a single-blind randomized controlled phase 2/3 trial of AZD1222 (ChAdOx1 nCoV-19) in healthy adults. For TCRbeta chain sequencing, PBMC samples from trial participants were taken at day 0 and at day 28 after the second dose. Notes on this clone: The antigen this receptor binds is unknown. Base qualities are not at hand, and no much larger clone is one base apart.

Measured from the cysteine to the phenylalanine, the CDR3 is 16 residues long. Of the read, only the CDR3 DNA is kept; its 48 bases are in frame from base 1. CDR1 KGHSH and CDR2 LQKENI were looked up in the germline V gene. The trim is 8 bases for V and 2 bases for J, with a gap of 19 bases between the germline ends. Overall study results and their limits: The 56-69-year group was small, and its depth increase did not reach significance, likely because of low power. Reportedly, almost half of the unique spike-specific TCRs recognized epitopes lying outside the regions that are mutated in the B.1.351 and B.1.1.7 variants. After two AZD1222 doses, spike-specific TCR breadth and depth were significantly higher than at day 0 and than in MenACWY recipients. Only six AZD1222 recipients were SARS-CoV-2 seropositive at baseline, limiting conclusions about previously exposed vaccinees. The whole spike protein was spanned by vaccine-associated CD4 TCRs, and dominant responses were seen in regions 160-218 and 743-854. Because no samples from the day 14 peak response were available, repertoires could be characterized only after the peak T cell response. Participants were mostly white British and included more females than males, and it was suggested by the authors that clonal diversity may have been underestimated.

The CDR3 regions of human TCRbeta chains were analyzed by immunosequencing. In the authors' own workflow: Repertoire TCRs were checked for matches against a reference library of SARS-CoV-2-specific TCRs that had been generated using the MIRA antigen-specificity platform. Breadth meant the fraction of unique TCRs that were SARS-CoV-2-associated, whereas depth meant the fraction of total T cells that were SARS-CoV-2-associated. Each spike-specific TCR was assigned to its reactive spike region and to a CD4 or CD8 class using the MIRA data. Log10-transformed breadth and depth values were compared by one-way ANOVA with Sidak's multiple comparisons tests. TCRdb limited this immuneACCESS table to in-frame rearrangements with V and J called. A share of clones is missing; checked studies link under half to unresolved V genes, and the rest is unexplained. Clone size and the V and J calls come from that table; the DNA yielded D and trimming. The sample records 80,000 or so clones, more than 85% of which are singletons. The ten largest clonotypes hold roughly 4.5% of the sample.

The sequences come from peripheral blood, collected 28 days after the second AZD1222 dose. The TCR sequence derives from an adult who received the AZD1222 COVID-19 vaccine. This receptor chain uses TRBV18 and TRBJ1-5; a weak D assignment points to TRBD1 (6 bases agree). CDR3 reads: CASTVRGLAGNQPQHF. The DNA is as follows: TGTGCCAGCACAGTCCGGGGGCTAGCGGGCAATCAGCCCCAGCATTTT.